This record covers a single T cell receptor beta chain. This clonotype was recorded only once. Its antigen remains undetermined. The input lacks base qualities; no much larger clone sits a single base away. One read gives only weak evidence. This specimen's treatment or condition label, per the study, means: in vitro stimulation with specific CMV peptide epitopes to enrich CMV-specific T cells. Sequencing took place on an Illumina HiSeq 1500. The raw public reads went through TCRdb reprocessing: fastp at Q25, MiXCR clone calling, in-frame beta chains kept. Rows with one shared CDR3 protein collapse into an entry with the most common genes and DNA. In this sample the table shows some 350,000 distinct CDR3 sequences, about 29% of which occur a single time. The ten largest clones represent around 20% of the sample. Counted from cysteine to phenylalanine, this CDR3 has 17 amino acids. The entry retains the CDR3 DNA only, 51 bases that are in frame from base 1. Based on the germline V gene (reference sequence), the CDR1 and CDR2 sequences are LNHDA and SQIVND. The V and J ends are trimmed by 4 bases and 0 bases, leaving 18 bases between them.

These data belong to a study of T cell repertoires in cytomegalovirus infection (dated by TCRdb to about 2019). In terms of the full investigation: Alongside well-studied HLA-B-restricted epitopes, the peptide stimulations were aimed at recently identified HLA-C-restricted CMV epitopes, whose presentation resists viral immunomodulation. The HLA type of each donor mattered for the analysis, because public TCR beta signatures pointed to carriage of CMV infection along with the matching HLA type. Broad study findings and their caveats: In both this cohort and an independent roughly 360-donor cohort, the cumulative frequency of public TCR beta family members distinguished carriers of CMV infection plus the relevant HLA type. The ex vivo response was dominated by HLA-C-restricted CMV-specific TCR beta clonotypes, which also provided the single most frequent clonotype in two of eight donors.

The TCR comes from a human donor in good health (CMV status not recorded). Some clones in this sample may be carry-over from other donors' samples. Here the chain combines TRBV19 and TRBJ1-1; the D segment could be TRBD1, given 5 matching bases. The material was cultured PBMCs, obtained from culture after CMV antigen stimulation. In nucleotide form, the sequence is TGTGCCAGTAGTAGGGACCCGTGGTGGGGAATGAACACTGAAGCTTTCTTT. This sequence encodes CASSRDPWWGMNTEAFF. The entire variable domain, with the stretches around the CDR3 drawn from the reference TRBV19 and TRBJ1-1 proteins, is DGGITQSPKYLFRKEGQNVTLSCEQNLNHDAMYWYRQDPGQGLRLIYYSQIVNDFQKGDIAEGYSVSREKKESFPLTVTSAQKNPTAFYLCASSRDPWWGMNTEAFFGQGTRLTVV.